This TCR beta chain was sequenced in a study of cytomegalovirus exposure and HLA in healthy donors. Primers included in the PCR were 60 Vbeta and 13 Jbeta primers. The table came from immunoSEQ multiplex PCR; TCRdb's copy has only in-frame clones and leaves some out. Among 220,000 or so clones listed, approximately 79% were seen once. In regard to this clone: Its specificity is unknown.

General study points: While the bulk of TCR sequences proved rare, some public TCRs turned up in many donors.

This receptor was obtained from a man in his fifties in good health and CMV-seronegative. The sample comprised PBMCs.

CDR3 region: CASSPEGYGYTF. DNA of the CDR3: TGTGCCAGCAGCCCAGAGGGCTATGGCTACACCTTC. The genes are TRBV28 and TRBJ1-2; D not certain. There are 12 residues in the CDR3. The V gene's germline CDR1 is MDHEN and CDR2 SYDVKM. Trimming removed 6 bases from V and 4 bases from J, with 9 bases in between.